This TCR beta chain is from a study of cytomegalovirus exposure and HLA in healthy donors. Points from the study as a whole: Sequencing likely generated an artifact that appeared as a cluster of highly shared sequence variants. One variant, a missense change in DCLRE1C, was linked in a later analysis to TCR beta V- and J-gene trimming.

In the PCR, 60 Vbeta and 13 Jbeta primers were used. Assay used: immunoSEQ multiplex PCR; TCRdb lists only in-frame clones, some missing. Of about 62,000 clones listed, more than 70% were seen once; the top ten hold about 1.5%. Looked up from germline, CDR1 is SGDLS and CDR2 is YYNGEE. Trimming cost V 1 base and J 7 bases, with 14 bases left between them. CDR3 size: 15 residues. At collection, donors were nominally healthy, but unrecorded immune exposures were probable. About this clone: What it recognizes is unknown.

The V and J genes are TRBV9 and TRBJ1-4; D possibly corresponds to TRBD1 (6 bases). The source is a man aged 18 to 29 in good health and CMV-seronegative. Material for sequencing was PBMCs. The CDR3 loop is CASSVSGRGSEKLFF. The CDR3 nucleotides read TGTGCCAGCAGCGTATCGGGCAGGGGATCTGAAAAACTGTTTTTT.